This TCR beta chain was retrieved from a study of spatial heterogeneity in lung cancer. Study information: Detection consistently captured more beta-chain sequences than alpha-chain sequences. Counts of TCR transcripts in tumor regions correlated strongly with a T cell module score (derived from matched bulk RNA-seq).

Study-level points and caveats: Expanded intratumoral alpha and beta TCR counts tracked tumor mutation counts.

TCRdb called the 5' RACE reads again in MiXCR, with one record for every CDR3 protein. There are around 4,900 distinct CDR3 sequences in the sample; around an eighth occur only once, and around 24% lies in the top ten. The V and J ends lost 3 bases and 5 bases respectively, with 14 bases between them. CDR1 and CDR2 (germline): LGHDT, YNNKEL (reference sequence). This CDR3 has 14 amino acids. Time point noted: sample taken at primary tumor resection. Whole RNA, isolated from tumor, nontumor lung or frozen PBMC, was sequenced without prior sorting. By sample share, this clonotype is medium-sized. Its target is unknown.

The source material was lung tumor tissue, sampled at surgery. This chain links TRBV3-1 with TRBJ2-7; D is perhaps TRBD2 (6 bases). The TCR comes from a male donor with early-stage non-small cell lung cancer. CDR3 nucleotides: TGTGCCAGCAGCCAGGAGACTAGTGGCGACGAGCAGTACTTC. Its protein product is CASSQETSGDEQYF.